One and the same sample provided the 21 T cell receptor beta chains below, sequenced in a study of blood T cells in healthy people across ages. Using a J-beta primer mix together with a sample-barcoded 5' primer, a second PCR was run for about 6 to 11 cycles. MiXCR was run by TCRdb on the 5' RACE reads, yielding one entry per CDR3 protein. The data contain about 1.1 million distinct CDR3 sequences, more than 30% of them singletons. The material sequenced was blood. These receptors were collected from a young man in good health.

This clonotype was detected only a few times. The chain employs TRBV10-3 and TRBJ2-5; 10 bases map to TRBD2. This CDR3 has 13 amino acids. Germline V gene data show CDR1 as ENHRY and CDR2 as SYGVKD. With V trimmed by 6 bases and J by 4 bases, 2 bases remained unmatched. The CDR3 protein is CAISASGGETQYF. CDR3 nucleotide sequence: TGTGCCATCAGCGCTAGCGGGGGAGAGACCCAGTACTTC.

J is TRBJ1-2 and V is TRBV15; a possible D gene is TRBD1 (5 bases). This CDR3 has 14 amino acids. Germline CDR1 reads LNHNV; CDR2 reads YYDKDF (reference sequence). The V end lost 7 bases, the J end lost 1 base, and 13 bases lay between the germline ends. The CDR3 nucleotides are TGTGCCACCACCCGGGACGGATTTAACTATGGCTACACCTTC. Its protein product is CATTRDGFNYGYTF.

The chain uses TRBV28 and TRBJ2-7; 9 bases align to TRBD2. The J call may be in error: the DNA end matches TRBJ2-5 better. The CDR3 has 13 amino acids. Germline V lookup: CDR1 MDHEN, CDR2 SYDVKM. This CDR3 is CASSWTSVETQYF. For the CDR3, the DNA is TGTGCCAGCAGTTGGACTAGCGTAGAGACCCAGTACTTC.

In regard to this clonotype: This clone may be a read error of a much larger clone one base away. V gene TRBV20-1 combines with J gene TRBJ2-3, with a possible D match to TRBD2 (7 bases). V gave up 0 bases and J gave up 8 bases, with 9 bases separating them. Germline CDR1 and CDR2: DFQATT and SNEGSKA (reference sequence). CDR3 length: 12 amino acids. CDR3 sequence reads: CSAREGGGTQYF. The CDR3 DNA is TGCAGTGCTAGAGAAGGGGGGGGTACGCAGTATTTT.

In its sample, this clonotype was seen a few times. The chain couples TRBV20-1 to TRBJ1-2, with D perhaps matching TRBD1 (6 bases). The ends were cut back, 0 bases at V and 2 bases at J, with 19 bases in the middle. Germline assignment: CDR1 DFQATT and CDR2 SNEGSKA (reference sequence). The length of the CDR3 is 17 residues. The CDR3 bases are TGCAGTGCTAGAGATCTTATGTCGAAGACAGGAAACTATGGCTACACCTTC. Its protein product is CSARDLMSKTGNYGYTF.

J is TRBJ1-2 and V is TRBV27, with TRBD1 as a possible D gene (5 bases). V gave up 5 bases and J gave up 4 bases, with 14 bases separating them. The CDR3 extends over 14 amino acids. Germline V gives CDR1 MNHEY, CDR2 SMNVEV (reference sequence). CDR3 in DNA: TGTGCCAGCAGTCCTTCGACAGCCCGCTATGGCTACACCTTC. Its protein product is CASSPSTARYGYTF.

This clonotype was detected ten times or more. The CDR3: CASSQRDRVLDGYTF. The CDR3, as DNA: TGTGCCAGCAGCCAACGGGACAGGGTTTTGGATGGCTACACCTTC. This chain joins TRBV14 and TRBJ1-2, with TRBD1 matching over 9 bases. The CDR3 extends over 15 amino acids. After removal of 2 bases from V and 6 bases from J, the junction contained 7 bases not matched to a gene. Germline V gene sequence: CDR1 SGHDN, CDR2 FVKESK.

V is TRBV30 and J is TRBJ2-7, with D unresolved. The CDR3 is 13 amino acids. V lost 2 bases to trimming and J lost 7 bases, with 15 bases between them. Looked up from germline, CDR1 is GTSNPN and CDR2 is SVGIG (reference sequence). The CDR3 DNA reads TGTGCCTGGAGTAGTCAGAATCTAGGGGAGCAGTACTTC. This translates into CAWSSQNLGEQYF.

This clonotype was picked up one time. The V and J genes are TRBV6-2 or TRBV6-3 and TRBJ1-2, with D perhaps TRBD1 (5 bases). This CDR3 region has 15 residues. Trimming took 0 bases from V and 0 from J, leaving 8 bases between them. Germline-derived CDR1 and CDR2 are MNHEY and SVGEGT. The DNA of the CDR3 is TGTGCCAGCAGTTACTCGGAGACAGCTAACTATGGCTACACCTTC. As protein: CASSYSETANYGYTF.

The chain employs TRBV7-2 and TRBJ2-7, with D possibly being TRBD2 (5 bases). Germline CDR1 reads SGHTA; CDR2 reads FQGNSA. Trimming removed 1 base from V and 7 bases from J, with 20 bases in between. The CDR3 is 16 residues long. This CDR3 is CASSLGSGLLVYEQYF. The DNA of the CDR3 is TGTGCCAGCAGCTTAGGATCCGGACTCCTTGTTTATGAGCAGTACTTC.

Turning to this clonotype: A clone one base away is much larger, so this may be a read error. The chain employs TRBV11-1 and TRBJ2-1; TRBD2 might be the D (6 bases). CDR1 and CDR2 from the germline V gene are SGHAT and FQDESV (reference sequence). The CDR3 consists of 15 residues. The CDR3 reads CASSPGLISYNKQFF. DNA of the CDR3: TGTGCCAGCAGCCCCGGACTAATTAGTTACAATAAGCAGTTCTTC.

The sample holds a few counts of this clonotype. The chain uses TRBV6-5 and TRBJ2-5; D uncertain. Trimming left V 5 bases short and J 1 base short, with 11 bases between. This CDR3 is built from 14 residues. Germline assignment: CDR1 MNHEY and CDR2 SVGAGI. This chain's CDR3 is CASSIRVSQETQYF. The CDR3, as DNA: TGTGCCAGCAGTATCCGGGTCTCCCAAGAGACCCAGTACTTC.

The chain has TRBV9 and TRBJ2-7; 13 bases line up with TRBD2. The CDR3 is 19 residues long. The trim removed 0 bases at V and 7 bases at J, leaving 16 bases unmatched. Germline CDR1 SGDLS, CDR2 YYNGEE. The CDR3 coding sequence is TGTGCCAGCAGCGTAGCGGGCACTAGCGGGGGGGCTTCCTACAATGAGCAGTACTTC. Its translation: CASSVAGTSGGASYNEQYF.

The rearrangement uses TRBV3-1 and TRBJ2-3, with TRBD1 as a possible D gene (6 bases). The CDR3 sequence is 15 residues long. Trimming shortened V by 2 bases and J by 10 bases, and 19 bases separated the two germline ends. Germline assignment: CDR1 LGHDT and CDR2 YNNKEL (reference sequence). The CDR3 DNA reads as TGTGCCAGCAGCCAACCCGGGACAAAAGGTCGTGCGCAGTATTTT. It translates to CASSQPGTKGRAQYF.

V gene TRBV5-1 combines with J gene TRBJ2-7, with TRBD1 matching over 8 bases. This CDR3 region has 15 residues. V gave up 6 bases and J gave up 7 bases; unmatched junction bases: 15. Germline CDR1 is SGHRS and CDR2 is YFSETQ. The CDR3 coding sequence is TGCGCCAGCACTCGACTTGCGACAGGGGCGGGTGAGCAGTACTTC. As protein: CASTRLATGAGEQYF.

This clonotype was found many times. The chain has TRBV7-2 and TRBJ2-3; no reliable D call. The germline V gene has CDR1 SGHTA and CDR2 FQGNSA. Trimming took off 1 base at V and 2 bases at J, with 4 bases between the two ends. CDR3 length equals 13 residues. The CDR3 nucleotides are TGTGCCAGCAGCTTAGACCTCACAGATACGCAGTATTTT. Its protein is CASSLDLTDTQYF.

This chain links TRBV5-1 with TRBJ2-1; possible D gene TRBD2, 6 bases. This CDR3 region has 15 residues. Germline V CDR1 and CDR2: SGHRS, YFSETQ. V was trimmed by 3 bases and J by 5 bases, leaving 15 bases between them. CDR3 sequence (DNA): TGCGCCAGCAGCTCTTCCTCGGGACTGCACAATGAGCAGTTCTTC. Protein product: CASSSSSGLHNEQFF.

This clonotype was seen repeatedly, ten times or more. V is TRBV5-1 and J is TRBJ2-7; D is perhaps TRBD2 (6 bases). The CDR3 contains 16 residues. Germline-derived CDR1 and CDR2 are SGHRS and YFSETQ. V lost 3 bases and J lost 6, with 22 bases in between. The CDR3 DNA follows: TGCGCCAGCAGCTGGGATACCAGGGATATGGGAGGCGAGCAGTACTTC. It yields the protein CASSWDTRDMGGEQYF.

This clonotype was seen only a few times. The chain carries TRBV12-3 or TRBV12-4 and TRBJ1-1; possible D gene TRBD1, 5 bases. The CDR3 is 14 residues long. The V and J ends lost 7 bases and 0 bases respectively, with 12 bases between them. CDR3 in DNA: TGTGCCAGCACCCTGGGACGGATGAACACTGAAGCTTTCTTT. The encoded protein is CASTLGRMNTEAFF.

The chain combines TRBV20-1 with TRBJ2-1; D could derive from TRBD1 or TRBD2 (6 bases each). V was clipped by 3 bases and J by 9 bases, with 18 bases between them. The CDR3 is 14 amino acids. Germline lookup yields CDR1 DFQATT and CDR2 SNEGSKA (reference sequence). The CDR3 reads CSASTKTGRSEQFF. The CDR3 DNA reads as TGCAGTGCTAGCACTAAAACAGGGAGGAGTGAGCAGTTCTTC.

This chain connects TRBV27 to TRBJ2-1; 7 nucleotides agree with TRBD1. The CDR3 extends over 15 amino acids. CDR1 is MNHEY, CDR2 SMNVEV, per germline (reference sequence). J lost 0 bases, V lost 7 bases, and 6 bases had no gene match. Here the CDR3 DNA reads TGTGCCAGCACCACCCGACAGGGCTCCTACAATGAGCAGTTCTTC. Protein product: CASTTRQGSYNEQFF.